This TCR beta chain was observed in a study of shared clonotypes between healthy human individuals. Repertoires were generated with immunoSEQ multiplex PCR, while TCRdb's copy carries only in-frame clones and drops some. The table has approximately 590,000 clones, around 95% seen once. Naive CD8 cells lacked CD45RO and underwent positive selection for CCR7, leaving out terminally differentiated effector memory CD45RA+ cells. The CDR3 consists of 15 residues. Trimming shortened V by 7 bases and J by 3 bases, and 18 bases separated the two germline ends. Germline V gene lookup returns CDR1 MDHEN and CDR2 SYDVKM.

This clonotype originated in a woman aged 25 to 39 in good health. The V and J genes are TRBV28 and TRBJ1-1, with D tentatively TRBD1 (6 bases). Sequencing was performed on naive CD8+ T cells sorted from blood. The CDR3 region is CASTMGGGSYTEAFF. In nucleotides, the CDR3 is TGTGCCAGCACTATGGGCGGGGGCTCGTACACTGAAGCTTTCTTT.